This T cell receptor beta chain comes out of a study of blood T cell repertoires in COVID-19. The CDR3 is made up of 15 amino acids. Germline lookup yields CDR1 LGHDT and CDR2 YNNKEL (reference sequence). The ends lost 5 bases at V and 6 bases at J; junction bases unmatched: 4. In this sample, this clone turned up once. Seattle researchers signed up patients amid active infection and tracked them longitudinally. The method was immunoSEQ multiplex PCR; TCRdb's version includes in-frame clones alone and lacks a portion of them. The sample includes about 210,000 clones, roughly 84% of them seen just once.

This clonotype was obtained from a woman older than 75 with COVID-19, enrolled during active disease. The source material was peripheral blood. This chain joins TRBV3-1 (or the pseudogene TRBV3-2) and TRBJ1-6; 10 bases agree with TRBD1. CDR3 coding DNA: TGTGCCAGCAGCTTTAGGGACAGGGGTAATTCACCCCTCCACTTT. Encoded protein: CASSFRDRGNSPLHF.